The T cell receptor (beta chain) under discussion was sequenced for a study of regulatory T cells in long-lasting Graves disease. About the study: Patients with new Graves' disease had used antithyroid drugs below 3 months.

Indicated time point: newly diagnosed GD, antithyroid drugs for less than 3 months. Scientists built the TCR library using RNA that was extracted from PBMCs. American Thyroid Association guidelines defined Graves' disease diagnosis. CDR1 and CDR2 (germline): SNHLY, FYNNEI. V dropped 3 bases and J dropped 4 bases, with 9 bases sitting between them. The CDR3 runs to 13 residues. Broader study findings: Among samples with persistent disease, TRBV28, TRBJ1-2 and TRBJ2-5 were favored.

Researchers made TCR beta libraries by using iRepertoire HTBI primers and running Arm-PCR on CDR3 regions. TCRdb re-called the multiplex PCR reads with MiXCR, one entry per CDR3 protein. The sample lists roughly 420,000 distinct CDR3 sequences, about 17% occurring once. There are many counts of this clonotype. Its antigen remains unknown. This sample also appeared in a second study, on T cells in Graves' hyperthyroidism and ophthalmopathy. According to that study: Not enrolled were patients with uncontrolled infection, other autoimmune disease, pregnancy or lactation.

The material was peripheral blood mononuclear cells (PBMCs), obtained at new diagnosis, from a patient treated with antithyroid drugs. V and J are TRBV2 and TRBJ1-2; D is ambiguous. This receptor was identified in a woman under 30 with Graves disease. This chain's CDR3 is CASSDLESYGYTF. DNA for the CDR3: TGTGCCAGCAGTGATTTGGAGAGCTATGGCTACACCTTC.